Listed below are T cell receptor beta chains from one sample, sequenced in a study of blood T cell repertoires in COVID-19. Profiling relied on immunoSEQ multiplex PCR, and the TCRdb table lists in-frame clones only, not all of them. Seen here are more than 15,000 clones, more than 70% observed once, and the top ten hold 9.8%. The sequencing input was peripheral blood. The receptors come from a man in his forties with active COVID-19. The CDR3 runs from the conserved cysteine through the conserved F or W. The D gene is left open where the match is weak. Clone size is stated in some rows and not others, as once, few, many or a class when expanded.

TRBV11-2	.	TRBJ2-7	.	CASSLDQSSGYEQYF	TGTGCCAGCAGCTTAGATCAGAGCTCGGGCTACGAGCAGTACTTC
TRBV19	TRBD2	TRBJ2-5	.	CASSVLLAGGPSETQYF	TGTGCCAGTAGTGTGCTACTAGCGGGAGGGCCTTCAGAGACCCAGTACTTC
TRBV7-4	TRBD2	TRBJ2-1	.	CASSPRRPSGTYNEQFF	TGTGCCAGCAGCCCCCGACGGCCTAGCGGGACCTACAATGAGCAGTTCTTC
TRBV18	.	TRBJ1-5	.	CASSDSASNQPQHF	TGTGCCAGCTCAGACTCTGCTAGCAATCAGCCCCAGCATTTT
TRBV6-2/TRBV6-3	TRBD2	TRBJ2-7	few	CASSYPGLAGEQYF	TGTGCCAGCAGTTACCCGGGACTAGCGGGCGAGCAGTACTTC
TRBV3-1/TRBV3-2	TRBD1	TRBJ2-2	.	CASSQGQGANTGELFF	TGTGCCAGCAGCCAGGGACAGGGCGCGAACACCGGGGAGCTGTTTTTT
TRBV4-3	.	TRBJ2-2	.	CASRGTSGLTNTGELFF	TGCGCCAGCAGAGGGACCAGCGGGTTAACGAACACCGGGGAGCTGTTTTTT
TRBV7-9	TRBD1	TRBJ2-7	few	CASSLAGTGGEQYF	TGTGCCAGCAGCTTAGCTGGGACAGGGGGCGAGCAGTACTTC
TRBV15	TRBD2	TRBJ2-7	once	CATSRDRGGRAYEQYF	TGTGCCACCAGCAGAGATCGGGGGGGTAGGGCCTACGAGCAGTACTTC
TRBV6-5	.	TRBJ2-7	once	CASRRDEQYF	TGTGCCAGCAGAAGAGACGAGCAGTACTTC
TRBV18	.	TRBJ1-6	few	CASSPIRGSHNSPLHF	TGTGCCAGCTCACCAATAAGGGGATCCCATAATTCACCCCTCCACTTT
TRBV7-9	.	TRBJ2-7	.	CASSPSSRSYEQYF	TGTGCCAGCAGCCCGTCGTCGCGCTCCTACGAGCAGTACTTC
TRBV20-1	.	TRBJ2-2	.	CSASASGQNTGELFF	TGCAGTGCTAGTGCCTCGGGACAAAACACCGGGGAGCTGTTTTTT
TRBV6-2/TRBV6-3	.	TRBJ1-4	once	CASSPRTPATGEKLFF	TGTGCCAGCAGCCCAAGGACACCGGCAACGGGTGAAAAACTGTTTTTT
TRBV7-3	TRBD2	TRBJ2-3	.	CASSLSSGRFTDTQYF	TGTGCCAGCAGCTTATCCAGCGGGAGATTCACAGATACGCAGTATTTT
TRBV11-2	TRBD2	TRBJ2-7	.	CASSLTGLQTEQYF	TGTGCCAGCAGCTTAACGGGACTACAGACCGAGCAGTACTTC
TRBV7-8	.	TRBJ2-5	once	CASSPFRGRGETQYF	TGTGCCAGCAGCCCCTTTAGGGGGAGAGGGGAGACCCAGTACTTC
TRBV7-9	TRBD1	TRBJ1-1	.	CASSLGKRRQGGHTEAFF	TGTGCCAGCAGCTTAGGGAAGCGACGGCAGGGGGGACACACTGAAGCTTTCTTT
TRBV5-1	.	TRBJ1-1	.	CASSLVLNTEAFF	TGCGCCAGCAGCTTGGTTCTAAACACTGAAGCTTTCTTT
TRBV7-9	TRBD1	TRBJ2-1	.	CASSQPRRDRNYNEQFF	TGTGCCAGCAGCCAACCCCGACGGGACAGAAACTACAATGAGCAGTTCTTC
TRBV29-1	TRBD1	TRBJ1-2	once	CSVERTGVNYGYTF	TGCAGCGTTGAGAGGACAGGGGTAAACTATGGCTACACCTTC
TRBV5-4	TRBD2	TRBJ2-7	once	CASSFGTSGIEQYF	TGTGCCAGCAGCTTCGGGACTAGCGGGATCGAGCAGTACTTC
TRBV27	.	TRBJ1-1	.	CASNPHKDRRKMNTEAFF	TGTGCCAGCAACCCACACAAAGACAGGCGAAAAATGAACACTGAAGCTTTCTTT
TRBV28	TRBD2	TRBJ2-4	.	CASSLSGRVHYF	TGTGCCAGCAGTTTAAGTGGGAGGGTGCATTACTTC
TRBV10-2	TRBD1	TRBJ2-7	.	CATIWGQGYEQYF	TGCGCCACTATATGGGGACAGGGTTACGAGCAGTACTTC
TRBV4-1	TRBD1	TRBJ1-1	.	CASRQIYRGPNTEAFF	TGCGCCAGCAGGCAAATCTACAGGGGACCGAACACTGAAGCTTTCTTT
TRBV7-9	.	TRBJ1-3	.	CASSRPSDTFSGNTIYF	TGTGCCAGCAGCAGACCTTCCGACACCTTCTCTGGAAACACCATATATTTT
TRBV11-2	TRBD2	TRBJ2-7	.	CASSYITSGSASYEQYF	TGTGCCAGCAGCTACATAACTAGCGGGAGTGCCTCCTACGAGCAGTACTTC
TRBV9	TRBD1	TRBJ2-1	once	CASSSGQVGSDEQFF	TGTGCCAGCAGCTCAGGACAGGTTGGGAGCGATGAGCAGTTCTTC
TRBV5-1	TRBD2	TRBJ2-1	.	CASSWTSGSHEQFF	TGCGCCAGCAGCTGGACTAGCGGGAGCCATGAGCAGTTCTTC
TRBV30	.	TRBJ1-6	.	CAWSITGYSGSPLHF	TGTGCCTGGAGCATTACGGGGTACTCAGGATCACCCCTCCACTTT
TRBV3-1/TRBV3-2	TRBD2	TRBJ2-3	once	CASSQETGRGTDTQYF	TGTGCCAGCAGCCAAGAGACCGGGAGGGGCACAGATACGCAGTATTTT
TRBV6-5	TRBD1	TRBJ1-2	.	CASRPDRGHGYGYTF	TGTGCCAGCAGGCCCGACAGGGGGCACGGCTATGGCTACACCTTC
TRBV18	TRBD1	TRBJ2-2	few	CASSPTGVLSGELFF	TGTGCCAGCTCACCGACAGGGGTATTGAGCGGGGAGCTGTTTTTT
TRBV12-3/TRBV12-4	.	TRBJ2-1	.	CASSLGGLKFF	TGTGCCAGCAGCCTAGGGGGTTTAAAGTTCTTC